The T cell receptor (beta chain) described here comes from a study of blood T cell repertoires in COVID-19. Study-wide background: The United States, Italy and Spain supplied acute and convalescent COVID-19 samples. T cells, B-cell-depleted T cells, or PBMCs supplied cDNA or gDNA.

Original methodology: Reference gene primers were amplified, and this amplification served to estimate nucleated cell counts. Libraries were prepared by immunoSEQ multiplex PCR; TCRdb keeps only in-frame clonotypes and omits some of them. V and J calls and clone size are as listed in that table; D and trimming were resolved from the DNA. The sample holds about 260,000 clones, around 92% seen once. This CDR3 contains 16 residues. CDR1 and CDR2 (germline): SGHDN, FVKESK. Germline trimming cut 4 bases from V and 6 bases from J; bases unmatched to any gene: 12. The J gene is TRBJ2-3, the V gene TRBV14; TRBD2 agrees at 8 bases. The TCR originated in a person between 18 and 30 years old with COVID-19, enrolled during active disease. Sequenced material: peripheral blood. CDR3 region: CASSLRTSLGWDTQYF. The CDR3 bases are TGTGCCAGCAGCCTGCGGACTAGCCTGGGTTGGGATACGCAGTATTTT.